This entry features one T cell receptor beta chain sequence. The CDR3 has 13 residues. Germline CDR1 and CDR2: PRHDT and FYEKMQ (reference sequence). V lost 5 bases and J 8 bases, leaving 15 bases between the germline ends. This specimen belongs to a study of cytomegalovirus exposure and HLA in healthy donors. Use of 60 Vbeta and 13 Jbeta primers characterized the PCR. Clones were sequenced by immunoSEQ multiplex PCR, and TCRdb holds only the in-frame ones, with some missing. Among about 160,000 clones listed, 70% to 80% were seen once. The receptor comes from a man in his late teens or twenties in good health and CMV-seropositive. The specimen was PBMCs. The genes are TRBV13 and TRBJ1-1; D not certain. DNA for the CDR3: TGTGCCAGCAGCCCTGGACGGGAGGCCGAAGCTTTCTTT. Its protein is CASSPGREAEAFF. Supplemented by reference TRBV13 and TRBJ1-1, the full variable domain reads AAGVIQSPRHLIKEKRETATLKCYPIPRHDTVYWYQQGPGQDPQFLISFYEKMQSDKGSIPDRFSAQQFSDYHSELNMSSLELGDSALYFCASSPGREAEAFFGQGTRLTVV.